These 18 T cell receptor beta chains were sequenced from one sample in a study of identical twins. TCRdb processed the 5' RACE reads anew with MiXCR; each CDR3 protein has one entry. Of about 330,000 distinct CDR3 sequences in the sample, approximately 13% were seen once. This sample was shared with a second study, whose subject was yellow fever vaccine responses in identical twins.

Sample: CD8+ T cells sorted from blood. The receptor source for this set is a woman aged 18-29 years in good health.

The chain has TRBV13 and TRBJ1-1; 8 bases match TRBD1. The CDR3 has 15 residues. V shed 5 bases and J 5 bases; nucleotides not matched to a gene: 10. Germline V gene sequence: CDR1 PRHDT, CDR2 FYEKMQ (reference sequence). The CDR3 loop reads CASSPSSRGRTEAFF. The DNA for the CDR3 is TGTGCCAGCAGCCCATCGAGCAGGGGGCGGACTGAAGCTTTCTTT. The whole variable domain, filled in from reference TRBV13 and TRBJ1-1, reads AAGVIQSPRHLIKEKRETATLKCYPIPRHDTVYWYQQGPGQDPQFLISFYEKMQSDKGSIPDRFSAQQFSDYHSELNMSSLELGDSALYFCASSPSSRGRTEAFFGQGTRLTVV.

This clonotype was seen a handful of times. The genes are TRBV9 and TRBJ2-1, with 7 positions matching TRBD2. CDR1 and CDR2 from the germline V gene are SGDLS and YYNGEE. This CDR3 comprises 15 residues. Losses at the gene ends were 2 bases for V and 8 bases for J; bases not matched to a gene: 10. CDR3 in amino acids: CASSVGGGPEDEQFF. The CDR3 DNA is TGTGCCAGCAGCGTTGGGGGAGGGCCTGAAGATGAGCAGTTCTTC.

This clonotype was observed many times. At one boundary the junction diverges from the germline segment, which might be a read error. The CDR3 is CASSQEQAGLVRF. The CDR3 bases are TGCGCCAGCAGCCAAGAACAAGCAGGTCTCGTTAGATTT. J is TRBJ2-3 and V is TRBV4-1; D unclear. The CDR3 is 13 amino acids. CDR1 MGHRA and CDR2 YSYEKL come from the germline V gene.

The genes are TRBV4-1 and TRBJ2-7; D is ambiguous. Germline loops: CDR1 MGHRA, CDR2 YSYEKL. Trimming took off 1 base at V and 5 bases at J, with 15 bases between the two ends. The CDR3 has 15 amino acids. Here the CDR3 DNA reads TGCGCCAGCAGCCAAGCCCACCAAAGGAGCGACGAGCAGTACGTC. This translates into CASSQAHQRSDEQYV.

This clonotype was detected many times. The V gene is TRBV29-1, the J gene TRBJ2-7; D gene ambiguous. The CDR3 length is 11 residues. From germline, CDR1 is SQVTM and CDR2 ANQGSEA. Trimming removed 8 bases from V and 1 base from J, with 9 bases in between. CDR3 in amino acids: CSIVTSYEQYF. Here the CDR3 DNA reads TGCAGCATTGTTACTTCCTACGAGCAGTACTTC.

This clonotype turned up a few times. The chain recombines TRBV27 with TRBJ2-1; no clear D gene. CDR3 length: 13 residues. V lost 5 bases and J 4 bases, leaving 9 bases between the germline ends. Germline V gene sequence: CDR1 MNHEY, CDR2 SMNVEV (reference sequence). The CDR3 DNA sequence: TGTGCCAGCAGTGGGGTGGGTTACAATGAGCAGTTCTTC. It translates to CASSGVGYNEQFF.

This clonotype was counted a few times. The J gene is TRBJ1-5, the V gene TRBV20-1, with a possible D match to TRBD1 (6 bases). Between the trimmed V and J ends, which lost 5 bases and 1 base, there was a span of 18 bases. CDR1 is DFQATT and CDR2 is SNEGSKA in the germline V gene (reference sequence). The CDR3 is 16 residues long. The CDR3 loop reads CSAQGTAGWSNQPQHF. The CDR3, as DNA: TGCAGTGCTCAGGGGACGGCAGGCTGGAGCAATCAGCCCCAGCATTTT.

In this sample, this clonotype turned up a few times. J is TRBJ2-7 and V is TRBV7-9; 7 nucleotides match TRBD2. Trimming cost V 5 bases and J 2 bases; bases outside gene matches: 9. Germline values: CDR1 SEHNR, CDR2 FQNEAQ (reference sequence). The CDR3 runs to 15 residues. The CDR3 spells CASSPRDYQPYEQYF. Written as DNA, the CDR3 is TGTGCCAGCAGCCCCCGGGACTACCAACCCTACGAGCAGTACTTC.

This clonotype was recorded a few times. The rearrangement joins TRBV7-8 to TRBJ1-2; 7 bases are a match to TRBD1. The CDR3 length is 15 residues. The germline gives CDR1 SGHVS, CDR2 FQNEAQ. Trimming at V came to 1 base and at J to 0 bases, leaving 2 bases not matched to a gene. CDR3 amino acids: CASSLEQGANYGYTF. The CDR3 DNA sequence: TGTGCCAGCAGCTTAGAGCAGGGGGCTAACTATGGCTACACCTTC.

The V call is TRBV10-3, the J call TRBJ2-5; 8 positions match TRBD1. CDR1 is ENHRY, CDR2 SYGVKD, per germline. V trimming: 10 bases; J trimming: 3 bases; junction bases outside the gene matches: 10. The CDR3 has 14 residues. The CDR3 sequence: CATWTGWVEETQYF. As DNA, the CDR3 is TGTGCCACCTGGACAGGGTGGGTGGAAGAGACCCAGTACTTC.

The chain carries TRBV4-1 and TRBJ2-7, with 7 nucleotides matching TRBD2. Germline V lookup: CDR1 MGHRA, CDR2 YSYEKL. The ends lost 0 bases at V and 0 bases at J; junction bases unmatched: 8. The CDR3 loop spans 17 amino acids. The CDR3 region has the DNA TGCGCCAGCAGCCAAGACGGGGGAGGGTTCAGCTCCTACGAGCAGTACTTC. Protein product: CASSQDGGGFSSYEQYF.

With regard to this clonotype: Just one base apart from a much larger clone, this may be a read error. This chain uses TRBV4-1 with TRBJ2-2; D is uncertain. This CDR3 region has 14 residues. Trimming pared 5 bases from V and 0 bases from J, leaving 7 bases between. Per germline, CDR1 MGHRA and CDR2 YSYEKL. As DNA, the CDR3 is TGCGCCAGCAGCGCCGGAGCGAACACCGGGGAGCTGTTTTTT. Its translation: CASSAGANTGELFF.

This clonotype was seen a handful of times. CDR3 sequence: CSATNSGGERTDTQYF. The CDR3 bases are TGCAGTGCTACCAACTCAGGGGGCGAGCGGACAGATACGCAGTATTTT. J is TRBJ2-3 and V is TRBV20-1; 8 bases align to TRBD1. Germline values: CDR1 DFQATT, CDR2 SNEGSKA (reference sequence). The V segment lost 4 bases and the J segment 3 bases; nucleotides outside the gene matches: 12. This CDR3 has 16 amino acids.

This chain connects TRBV2 to TRBJ2-5, with D possibly being TRBD1 or TRBD2 (5 bases each). Trimming took 5 bases from V and 4 from J, leaving 14 bases between them. CDR1 and CDR2 (germline): SNHLY, FYNNEI. This CDR3 region has 14 residues. The CDR3, as DNA: TGTGCCAGCAGTACTGTGAGGGGTAGAGAGACCCAGTACTTC. It specifies CASSTVRGRETQYF.

The sample holds many counts of this clonotype. The chain recombines TRBV28 with TRBJ2-7; no clear D gene. Germline V gives CDR1 MDHEN, CDR2 SYDVKM. Trimming cost V 4 bases and J 3 bases, with 13 bases left between them. CDR3 length: 14 amino acids. The CDR3 DNA reads TGTGCCAGCAGTTCCTCGACCCAAAACTACGAGCAGTACGTC. Amino acids: CASSSSTQNYEQYV.

J is TRBJ2-7 and V is TRBV6-5; tentatively, D is TRBD1 (6 bases). This CDR3 region has 15 residues. The V end lost 5 bases, the J end lost 3 bases, and 17 bases lay between the germline ends. The germline V gene encodes CDR1 MNHEY and CDR2 SVGAGI. As DNA, the CDR3 is TGTGCCAGCAGTCACCCGACGGGCAGGGGCTACGAGCAGTACTTC. Amino acids: CASSHPTGRGYEQYF.

The chain employs TRBV9 and TRBJ2-1, with TRBD2 matching 7 bases. The germline V gene encodes CDR1 SGDLS and CDR2 YYNGEE. This CDR3 has 15 residues. J gave up 6 bases and V 3 bases, and 9 bases lay outside the gene matches. The CDR3 nucleotides read TGTGCCAGCAGCGAAGAACCCGGGACTATCAATGAGCAGTTCTTC. This gives the protein CASSEEPGTINEQFF.

J is TRBJ2-7 and V is TRBV4-1; 9 nucleotides align to TRBD1. The germline CDR1 and CDR2 sequences are MGHRA and YSYEKL. There are 16 residues in the CDR3. The V gene end was trimmed by 1 base and the J gene end by 4 bases; junction bases not matched to a gene: 8. CDR3 sequence: CASSQGPTGGGYEQYF. CDR3 DNA sequence: TGCGCCAGCAGCCAAGGCCCGACAGGGGGGGGGTACGAGCAGTACTTC.